This T cell receptor beta chain was sequenced in a study of cytomegalovirus exposure and HLA in healthy donors. On this clone itself: Germline and junction disagree at one end, which may indicate a read error. Other DNA sequences within the sample encode an identical CDR3.

The PCR made use of 60 Vbeta and 13 Jbeta primers. Clones were read by immunoSEQ multiplex PCR, and TCRdb kept only the in-frame ones, dropping some. This sample has roughly 150,000 clones, with roughly 73% found just once. The CDR3 runs to 15 residues. Germline V gene data show CDR1 as SGHVS and CDR2 as FQNEAQ. Sequences were obtained from PBMCs. V gene TRBV7-8 combines with J gene TRBJ2-3; maybe TRBD2 (5 bases). The TCR sequence derives from a man between 18 and 29 years old in good health and CMV-seropositive. The DNA for the CDR3 is TGTGCCAGCAGCTTAGACCTAACGGGAACAGATACGCAGTATTTC. It is translated as CASSLDLTGTDTQYF. The complete variable domain, with remaining parts taken from reference TRBV7-8 and TRBJ2-3, reads GAGVSQSPRYKVAKRGQDVALRCDPISGHVSLFWYQQALGQGPEFLTYFQNEAQLDKSGLPSDRFFAERPEGSVSTLKIQRTQQEDSAVYLCASSLDLTGTDTQYFGPGTRLTVL.